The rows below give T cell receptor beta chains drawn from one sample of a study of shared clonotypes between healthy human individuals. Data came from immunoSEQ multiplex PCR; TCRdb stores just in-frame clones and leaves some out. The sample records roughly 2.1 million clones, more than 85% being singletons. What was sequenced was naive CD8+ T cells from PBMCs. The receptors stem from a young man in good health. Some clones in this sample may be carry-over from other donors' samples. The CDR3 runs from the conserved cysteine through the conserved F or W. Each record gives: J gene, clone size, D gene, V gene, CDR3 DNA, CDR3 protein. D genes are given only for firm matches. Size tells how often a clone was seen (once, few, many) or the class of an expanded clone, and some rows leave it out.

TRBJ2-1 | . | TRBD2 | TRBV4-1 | TGCGCCAGCAGCCAAGATGCAGCGGGAGGTATGTACAATGAGCAGTTCTTC | CASSQDAAGGMYNEQFF
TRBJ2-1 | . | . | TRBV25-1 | TGTGCCAGCAGTGGGGCACGGAGCTCCTACAATGAGCAGTTCTTC | CASSGARSSYNEQFF
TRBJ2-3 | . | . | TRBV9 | TGTGCCAGCAGCGTAGCGACAGCCGATACGCAGTATTTT | CASSVATADTQYF
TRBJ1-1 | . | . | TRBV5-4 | TGTGCCAGCAGCTTGGCGTTCTTGGACGGCGGATGGGGCACTGAAGCTTTCTTT | CASSLAFLDGGWGTEAFF
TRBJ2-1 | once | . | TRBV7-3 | TGTGCCAGCAGCGTCTCCTCCTTGAACTCCTACAATGAGCAGTTCTTC | CASSVSSLNSYNEQFF
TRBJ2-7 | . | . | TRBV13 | TGTGCCAGCAGCTCACGGGACGGAGACTACGAGCAGTACTTC | CASSSRDGDYEQYF
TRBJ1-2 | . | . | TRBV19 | TGTGCCAGTAGTATAGATACGGTCGACAGTCATGGCTACACCTTC | CASSIDTVDSHGYTF
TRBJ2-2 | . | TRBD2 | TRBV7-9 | TGTGCCAGCAGCTTGCAAGCATGGCTAGCGGGAGAAACCGGGGAGCTGTTTTTT | CASSLQAWLAGETGELFF
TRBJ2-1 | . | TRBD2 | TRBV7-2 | TGTGCCAGCAGCGTAGCGGGAGGACTGACGCATGAGCAGTTCTTC | CASSVAGGLTHEQFF
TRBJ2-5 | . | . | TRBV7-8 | TGTGCCAGCAGCCTAACCATGATATCCGGGACTGTGGACCAAGAGACCCAGTACTTC | CASSLTMISGTVDQETQYF
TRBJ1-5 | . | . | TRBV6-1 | TGTGCCAGCAGTGAAGTAGACGGACACAATCAGCCCCAGCATTTT | CASSEVDGHNQPQHF
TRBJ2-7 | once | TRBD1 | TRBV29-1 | TGCAGCGTTGGGGACAGGGGCAGTTCCTACGAGCAGTACTTC | CSVGDRGSSYEQYF
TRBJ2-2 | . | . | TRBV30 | TGTGCCTGGAGTGTTAGGCTTGGCGGGGAGCTGTTTTTT | CAWSVRLGGELFF
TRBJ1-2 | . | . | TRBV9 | TGTGCCAGCAGCACAAGGACAGAACCGCTTTATGGCTACACCTTC | CASSTRTEPLYGYTF
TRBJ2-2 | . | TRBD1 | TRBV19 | TGTGCCAGTAGTGACGACGGACAGGGGAACACCGGGGAGCTGTTTTTT | CASSDDGQGNTGELFF
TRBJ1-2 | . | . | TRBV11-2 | TGTGCCAGCAGCTTAGGGGGGATTAACTATGGCTACACCTTC | CASSLGGINYGYTF
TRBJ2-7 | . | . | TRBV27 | TGTGCCAGCAGCTACCAGGGAGACTCCTACGAGCAGTACTTC | CASSYQGDSYEQYF
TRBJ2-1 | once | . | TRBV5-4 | TGTGCCAGCAGCTACTATGAGAGCTCCTACAATGAGCAGTTCTTC | CASSYYESSYNEQFF
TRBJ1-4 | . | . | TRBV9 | TGTGCCAGCAGCCCCAACCCCGGGACTGGCGAAAAACTGTTTTTT | CASSPNPGTGEKLFF
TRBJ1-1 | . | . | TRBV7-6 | TGTGCCAGCACACTCGGGGGTCCAAACACTGAAGCTTTCTTT | CASTLGGPNTEAFF
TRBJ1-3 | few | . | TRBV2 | TGTGCCAGCAGTGTTGGTCAGGGCTACGGAAACACCATATATTTT | CASSVGQGYGNTIYF
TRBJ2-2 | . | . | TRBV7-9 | TGTGCCAGCACCCCTGGGACCGGGGAGCTGTTTTTT | CASTPGTGELFF
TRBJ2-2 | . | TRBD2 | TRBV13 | TGTGCCAGCAGCTTAGCGGGAGGGCCCATGAACACCGGGGAGCTGTTTTTT | CASSLAGGPMNTGELFF
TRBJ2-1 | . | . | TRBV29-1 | TGCAGCGTTGGGACCCCCAGGACAAATGAGCAGTTCTTC | CSVGTPRTNEQFF
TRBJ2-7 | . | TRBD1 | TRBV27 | TGTGCCAGCAGTTTAATCCCCGGGACAGGGGCCTACGAGCAGTACTTC | CASSLIPGTGAYEQYF
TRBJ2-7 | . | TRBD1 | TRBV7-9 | TGTGCCAGCAGCTTAGTGGGACAGGGGATCTTGAGGGAGCAGTACTTC | CASSLVGQGILREQYF
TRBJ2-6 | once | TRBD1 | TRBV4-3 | TGCGCCAGCAGCCACGGGACAGGGCGGCTTGGGGCCAACGTCCTGACTTTC | CASSHGTGRLGANVLTF
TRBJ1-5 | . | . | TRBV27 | TGTGCCAGCAGCTCCCGGGGACAGCCCCAGCATTTT | CASSSRGQPQHF
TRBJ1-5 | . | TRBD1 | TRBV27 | TGTGCCAGCAGTTCGTTTCCCGGGACAGGGAGTGAGAGCAATCAGCCCCAGCATTTT | CASSSFPGTGSESNQPQHF
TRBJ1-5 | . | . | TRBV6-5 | TGTGCCAGCAGTTACTCCTGGGATAGCAATCAGCCCCAGCATTTT | CASSYSWDSNQPQHF
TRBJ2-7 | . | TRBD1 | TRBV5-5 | TGTGCCAGCAGCTTGGAGACAGGGATTACCTACGAGCAGTACTTC | CASSLETGITYEQYF
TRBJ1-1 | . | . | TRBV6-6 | TGTGCCAGCAGTTTAAGCCCGGCAGCCAGATACACTGAAGCTTTCTTT | CASSLSPAARYTEAFF
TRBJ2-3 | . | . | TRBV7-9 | TGTGCCAGCAGTCAAAGGGGGGCAATCACAGATACGCAGTATTTT | CASSQRGAITDTQYF
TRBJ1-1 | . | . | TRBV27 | TGTGCCAGCAGTCCCAGGGGTTCCTCCGCGACTGAAGCTTTCTTT | CASSPRGSSATEAFF
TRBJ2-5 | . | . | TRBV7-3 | TGTGCCAGCAGCTCAAGCGGGTTACAAGAGACCCAGTACTTC | CASSSSGLQETQYF
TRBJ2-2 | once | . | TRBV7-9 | TGTGCCAGCAGCTCACGGCGGGGCAGGGCCGGGGAGCTGTTTTTT | CASSSRRGRAGELFF
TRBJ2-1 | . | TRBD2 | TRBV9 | TGTGCCAGCAGCGTAGGTCGGGGTAGCGGGAGACTCAATGAGCAGTTCTTC | CASSVGRGSGRLNEQFF
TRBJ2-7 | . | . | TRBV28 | TGTGCCAGCAGTATGGGTAACTCCTACGAGCAGTACTTC | CASSMGNSYEQYF
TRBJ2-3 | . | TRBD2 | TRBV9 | TGTGCCAGCAGCGTAGCTCGGGGGGGCACAGATACGCAGTATTTT | CASSVARGGTDTQYF
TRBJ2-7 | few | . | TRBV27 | TGTGCCAGCAGTTTGTTGGGGGGCGAGCAGTACTTC | CASSLLGGEQYF
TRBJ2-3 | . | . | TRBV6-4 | TGTGCCAGCAGTGACTCCGGGAGTAGGACAGATACGCAGTATTTT | CASSDSGSRTDTQYF
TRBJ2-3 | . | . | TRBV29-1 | TGCAGCGTTGAAGGGACGGACATGGGGGAAACAGATACGCAGTATTTT | CSVEGTDMGETDTQYF
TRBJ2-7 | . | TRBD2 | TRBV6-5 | TGTGCCAGCAGTCGGTCAGGACTAGCCTACGAGCAGTACTTC | CASSRSGLAYEQYF
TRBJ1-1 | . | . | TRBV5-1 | TGCGCCAGCAGCTTGGGTCCTAGGGTCGAAACTGAAGCTTTCTTT | CASSLGPRVETEAFF
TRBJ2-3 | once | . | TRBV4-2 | TGTGCCAGCAGCCAAAATGTGCGAGATCTAAGCACAGATACGCAGTATTTT | CASSQNVRDLSTDTQYF
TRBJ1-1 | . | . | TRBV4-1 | TGCGCCAGCAGCCAAGACAGGTGGGGGGAAGCTTTCTTT | CASSQDRWGEAFF
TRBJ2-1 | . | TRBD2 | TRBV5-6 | TGTGCCAGCAGTGGGGGTGCGGGAGGATCTTACAATGAGCAGTTCTTC | CASSGGAGGSYNEQFF
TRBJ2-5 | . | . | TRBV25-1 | TGTGCCAGCTCTTATGAGACCCAGTACTTC | CASSYETQYF
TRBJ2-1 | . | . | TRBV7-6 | TGTGCCAGCAGCTTAGGTCCTGGTTACAATGAGCAGTTCTTC | CASSLGPGYNEQFF
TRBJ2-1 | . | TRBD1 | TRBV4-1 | TGCGCCAGCAGCCAAGGAGGGACAGGGATAGACAATGAGCAGTTCTTC | CASSQGGTGIDNEQFF
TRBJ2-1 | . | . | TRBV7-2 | TGTGCCAGCAGCTTAGTGGCTTACAAGGCCAATGAGCAGTTCTTC | CASSLVAYKANEQFF
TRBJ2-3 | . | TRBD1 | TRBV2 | TGTGCCAGCAGTTCCTCGACAGGGATCACAGATACGCAGTATTTT | CASSSSTGITDTQYF
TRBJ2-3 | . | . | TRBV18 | TGTGCCAGCTCACCGGATTATTCAGGGGGCACAGATACGCAGTATTTT | CASSPDYSGGTDTQYF
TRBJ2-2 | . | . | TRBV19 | TGTGCCAGTAGTATTAAGTCAACCACCGGGGAGCTGTTTTTT | CASSIKSTTGELFF
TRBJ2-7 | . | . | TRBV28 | TGTGCCACCTCGACCCGTAATGGGGTCTACGAGCAGTACTTC | CATSTRNGVYEQYF
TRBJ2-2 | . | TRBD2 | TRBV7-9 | TGTGCCAGCACCAGCGGGAGGGCGAACACCGGGGAGCTGTTTTTT | CASTSGRANTGELFF
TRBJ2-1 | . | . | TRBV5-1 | TGCGCCAGTACGTCCGATTACAATGAGCAGTTCTTC | CASTSDYNEQFF